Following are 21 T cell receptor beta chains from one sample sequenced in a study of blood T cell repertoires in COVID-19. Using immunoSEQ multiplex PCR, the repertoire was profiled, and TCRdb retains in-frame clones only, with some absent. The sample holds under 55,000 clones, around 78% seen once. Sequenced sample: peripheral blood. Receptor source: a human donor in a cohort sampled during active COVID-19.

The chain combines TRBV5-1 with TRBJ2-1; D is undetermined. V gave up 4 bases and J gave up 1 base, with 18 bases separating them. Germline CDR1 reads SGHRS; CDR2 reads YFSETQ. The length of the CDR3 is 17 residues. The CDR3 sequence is CASSPTSRVTSYNEQFF. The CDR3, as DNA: TGCGCCAGCAGCCCCACCTCCCGAGTCACGTCCTACAATGAGCAGTTCTTC.

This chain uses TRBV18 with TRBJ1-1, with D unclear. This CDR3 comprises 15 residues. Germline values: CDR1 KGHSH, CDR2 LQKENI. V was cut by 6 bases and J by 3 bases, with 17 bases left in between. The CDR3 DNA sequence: TGTGCCAGCTCCCAAAATAAGGGAGGATACACTGAAGCTTTCTTT. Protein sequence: CASSQNKGGYTEAFF.

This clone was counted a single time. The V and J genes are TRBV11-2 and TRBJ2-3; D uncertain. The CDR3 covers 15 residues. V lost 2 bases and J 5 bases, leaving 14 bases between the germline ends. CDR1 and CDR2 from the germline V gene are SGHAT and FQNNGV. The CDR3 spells CASSLSSQFKDTQYF. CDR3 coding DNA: TGTGCCAGCAGCTTATCTAGTCAGTTTAAAGATACGCAGTATTTT.

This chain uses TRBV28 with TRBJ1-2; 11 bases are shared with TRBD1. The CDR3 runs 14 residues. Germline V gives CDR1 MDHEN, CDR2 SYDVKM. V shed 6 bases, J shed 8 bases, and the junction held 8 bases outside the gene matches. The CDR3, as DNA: TGTGCCAGCAGCCAAGGGACAGGGGGGAAGGGCTACACCTTC. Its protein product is CASSQGTGGKGYTF.

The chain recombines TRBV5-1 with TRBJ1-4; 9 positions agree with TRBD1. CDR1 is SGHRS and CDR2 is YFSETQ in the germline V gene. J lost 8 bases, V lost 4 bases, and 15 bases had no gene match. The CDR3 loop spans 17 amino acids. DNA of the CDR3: TGCGCCAGCAGCAGATTCCCGGGACAGGGTAGGGGGGAAAAACTGTTTTTT. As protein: CASSRFPGQGRGEKLFF.

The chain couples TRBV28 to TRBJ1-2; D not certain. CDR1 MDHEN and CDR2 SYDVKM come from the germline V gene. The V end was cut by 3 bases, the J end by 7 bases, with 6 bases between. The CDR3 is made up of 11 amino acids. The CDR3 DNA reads TGTGCCAGCAGTTTCCTCGGTGGCTACACCTTC. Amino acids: CASSFLGGYTF.

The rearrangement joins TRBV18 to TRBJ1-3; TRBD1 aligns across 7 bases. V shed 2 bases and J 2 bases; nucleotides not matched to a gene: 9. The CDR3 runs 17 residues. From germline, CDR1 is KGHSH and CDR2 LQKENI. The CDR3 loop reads CASSPSTWGQPGNTIYF. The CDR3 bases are TGTGCCAGCTCACCATCTACATGGGGACAGCCTGGAAACACCATATATTTT.

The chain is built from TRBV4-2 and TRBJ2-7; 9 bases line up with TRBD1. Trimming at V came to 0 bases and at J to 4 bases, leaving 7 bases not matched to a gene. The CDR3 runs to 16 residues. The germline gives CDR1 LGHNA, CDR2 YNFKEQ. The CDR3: CASSQDGTGSSYEQYF. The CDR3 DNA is TGTGCCAGCAGCCAAGACGGGACAGGGTCTTCTTACGAGCAGTACTTC.

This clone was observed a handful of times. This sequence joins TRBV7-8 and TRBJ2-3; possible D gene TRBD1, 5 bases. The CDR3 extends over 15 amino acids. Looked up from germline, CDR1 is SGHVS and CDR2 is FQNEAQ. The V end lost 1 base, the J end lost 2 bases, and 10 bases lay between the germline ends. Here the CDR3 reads CASSLDQGDTDTQYF. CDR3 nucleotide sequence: TGTGCCAGCAGCTTAGACCAGGGTGACACAGATACGCAGTATTTT.

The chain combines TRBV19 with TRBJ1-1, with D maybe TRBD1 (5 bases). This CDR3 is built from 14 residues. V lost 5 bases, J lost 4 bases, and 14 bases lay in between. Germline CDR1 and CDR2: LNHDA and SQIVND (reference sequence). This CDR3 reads CASSPQGLLTEAFF. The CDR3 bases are TGTGCCAGTAGTCCCCAGGGATTGCTCACTGAAGCTTTCTTT.

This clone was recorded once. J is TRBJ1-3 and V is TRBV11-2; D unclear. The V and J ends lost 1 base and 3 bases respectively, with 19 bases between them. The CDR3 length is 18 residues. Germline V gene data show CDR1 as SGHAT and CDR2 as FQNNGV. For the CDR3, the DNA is TGTGCCAGCAGCTTAGGGCAGACCCGAGGGATTTTTGGAAACACCATATATTTT. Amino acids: CASSLGQTRGIFGNTIYF.

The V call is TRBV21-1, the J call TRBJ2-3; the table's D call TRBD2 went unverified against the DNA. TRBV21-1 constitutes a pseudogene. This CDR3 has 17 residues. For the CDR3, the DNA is TGTGCCAGCAGCAAAAAAGGCCTCGCGGGGGCCACAGATACGCAGTATTTT. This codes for CASSKKGLAGATDTQYF.

DNA of the CDR3: TGTGCCAGCAGTAGGACAGGGGCGAATGAAAAACTGTTTTTT. This codes for CASSRTGANEKLFF. J is TRBJ1-4 and V is TRBV6-5; 9 nucleotides match TRBD1. This CDR3 has 14 amino acids. Germline trimming cut 5 bases from V and 5 bases from J; bases unmatched to any gene: 3. Germline V gene lookup returns CDR1 MNHEY and CDR2 SVGAGI.

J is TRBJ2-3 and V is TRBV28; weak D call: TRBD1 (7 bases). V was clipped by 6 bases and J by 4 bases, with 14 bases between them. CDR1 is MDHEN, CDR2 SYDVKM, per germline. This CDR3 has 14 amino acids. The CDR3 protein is CASREGGGADTQYF. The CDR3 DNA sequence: TGTGCCAGCAGGGAAGGGGGCGGGGCAGATACGCAGTATTTT.

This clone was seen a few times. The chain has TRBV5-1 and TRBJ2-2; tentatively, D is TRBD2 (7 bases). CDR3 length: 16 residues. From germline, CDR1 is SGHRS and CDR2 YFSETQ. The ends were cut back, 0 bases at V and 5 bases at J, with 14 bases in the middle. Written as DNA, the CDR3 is TGCGCCAGCAGCTTGGTGGCAGGGGAGGGAACCGGGGAGCTGTTTTTT. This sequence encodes CASSLVAGEGTGELFF.

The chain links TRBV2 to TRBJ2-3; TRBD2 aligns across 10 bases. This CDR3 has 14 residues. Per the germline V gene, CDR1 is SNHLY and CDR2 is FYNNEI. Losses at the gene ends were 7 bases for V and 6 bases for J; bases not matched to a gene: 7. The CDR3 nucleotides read TGTGCCAGCAAAAGGACTAGCGGAGAGGATACGCAGTATTTT. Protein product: CASKRTSGEDTQYF.

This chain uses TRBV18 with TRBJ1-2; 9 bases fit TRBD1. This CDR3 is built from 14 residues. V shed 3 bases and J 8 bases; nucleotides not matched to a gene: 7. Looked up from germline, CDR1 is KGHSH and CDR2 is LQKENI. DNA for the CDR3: TGTGCCAGCTCACCGGCGGACAGGGGTCTCGGCTACACCTTC. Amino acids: CASSPADRGLGYTF. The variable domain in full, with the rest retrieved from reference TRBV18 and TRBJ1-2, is NAGVMQNPRHLVRRRGQEARLRCSPMKGHSHVYWYRQLPEEGLKFMVYLQKENIIDESGMPKERFSAEFPKEGPSILRIQQVVRGDSAAYFCASSPADRGLGYTFGSGTRLTVV.

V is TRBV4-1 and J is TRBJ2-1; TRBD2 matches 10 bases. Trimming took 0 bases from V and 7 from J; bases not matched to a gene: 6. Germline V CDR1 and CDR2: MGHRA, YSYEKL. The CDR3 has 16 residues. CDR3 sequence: CASSQDGLAGGNEQFF. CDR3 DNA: TGCGCCAGCAGCCAAGATGGTTTAGCGGGGGGAAATGAGCAGTTCTTC.

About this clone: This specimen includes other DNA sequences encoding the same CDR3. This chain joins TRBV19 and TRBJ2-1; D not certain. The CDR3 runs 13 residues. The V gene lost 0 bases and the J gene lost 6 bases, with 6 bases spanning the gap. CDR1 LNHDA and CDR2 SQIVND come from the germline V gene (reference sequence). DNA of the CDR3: TGTGCCAGTAGTATAGATATCCGCAATGAGCAGTTCTTC. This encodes CASSIDIRNEQFF.

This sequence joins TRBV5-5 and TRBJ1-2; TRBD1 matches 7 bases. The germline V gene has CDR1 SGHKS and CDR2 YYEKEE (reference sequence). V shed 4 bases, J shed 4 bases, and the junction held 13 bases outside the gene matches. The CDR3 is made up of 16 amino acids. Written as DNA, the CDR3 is TGTGCCAGCAGCGGCGAACCGGGGACAGCATCCTATGGCTACACCTTC. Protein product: CASSGEPGTASYGYTF.

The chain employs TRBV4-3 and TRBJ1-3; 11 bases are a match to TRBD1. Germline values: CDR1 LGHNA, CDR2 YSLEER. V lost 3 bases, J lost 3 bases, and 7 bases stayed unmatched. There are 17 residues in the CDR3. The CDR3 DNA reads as TGCGCCAGCAGCCACAACTTAGGGACAGGGGGTGGAAACACCATATATTTT. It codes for CASSHNLGTGGGNTIYF.